The clone carrying this T cell receptor (beta chain) has just a few counts. Its antigen is currently unknown. This may arise from a read error, as a much more abundant clone is one base away. These data are taken from a study of blood T cells in healthy people across ages. Overall study results and limits: Roughly linear declines in TCR beta diversity per million T cells occurred with age.

The CDR3 sequence is 15 residues long. Germline V gene lookup returns CDR1 SGDLS and CDR2 YYNGEE. Donors ranged from roughly 6 to 100 years old and were healthy Caucasians in Russia. Next came a second PCR, run for about 7 to 12 cycles, which used a sample-barcoded 5' primer along with a J-beta primer mix. One entry per CDR3 protein, called by TCRdb with MiXCR from the 5' RACE reads. The sample consists of 800,000 to 950,000 distinct CDR3 sequences, approximately 32% of them appearing once. This sample also appeared in a second study, on T cells of mothers and their children.

The sequence came from a woman aged 40 to 50 in good health. The chain links TRBV9 to TRBJ2-7; 10 bases match TRBD2. The J call may be faulty, since TRBJ2-5 better matches the DNA end. Sequenced: blood. The CDR3 region has the DNA TGTGCCAGCAGCCCTACTAGCGGGGTGCATGAGACCCAGTACTTC. Amino acid sequence: CASSPTSGVHETQYF.